This TCR beta chain was sequenced for a study of T cells in narcolepsy. Details on this clone: Its antigen is as yet unknown.

Study-wide results and caveats: Autoreactive clonotypes reportedly recurred in blood of same and different patients, not controls.

The method was immunoSEQ multiplex PCR; TCRdb's version includes in-frame clones alone and lacks a portion of them. The table records about 30,000 clones, roughly 82% of them present only once. The V and J ends lost 4 bases and 5 bases respectively, with 12 bases between them. The V gene's germline CDR1 is SGHTA and CDR2 FQGNSA. The length of the CDR3 is 14 residues. The specimen sequenced was CD45RA- memory CD4+ T cells from PBMCs. This chain joins TRBV7-2 and TRBJ1-5; tentatively, D is TRBD1 (6 bases). This receptor was taken from a human donor with narcolepsy. CDR3 amino acids: CASSYGTSYQPQHF. The CDR3 DNA reads TGTGCCAGCAGCTACGGGACAAGCTATCAGCCCCAGCATTTT.